This T cell receptor beta chain was sequenced during a study of metastatic and nonmetastatic thyroid tumors. Across the whole study: Where malignant and benign thyroid patients were concerned, repertoires were compared across blood and tumor or nodule tissue. Study conclusions and caveats: When malignant thyroid tumors were compared with benign nodules, TCR beta diversity was reportedly significantly higher in the malignant tumors. This held in both blood and tumor samples.

Judged by abundance, this clone is medium-sized. Its antigen is unknown. The CDR3 extends over 15 amino acids. V was cut by 4 bases and J by 0 bases, with 12 bases left in between. Germline CDR1 reads WNHNN; CDR2 reads SYGVQD (reference sequence). All patients were untreated before thyroid surgery. Per the study methods: Clinicopathological groups differed in CDR3, with these differences serving to build a distant-metastasis classifier for papillary thyroid cancer. TCRdb re-called clones from the PCR reads using MiXCR. Clone size and V and J calls follow TCRdb, not the original study. The sample holds 20,000 to 25,000 clones; 31% are singletons and the top ten take roughly 15%.

Source material: blood. The V gene is TRBV10-1, the J gene TRBJ1-1; unclear D gene. The source is a female donor with papillary thyroid cancer or a benign thyroid nodule (not recorded which). Some clones in this sample may be carry-over from other donors' samples. The CDR3 protein is CASSVSPGMNTEAFF. In DNA form, the CDR3 reads TGCGCCAGCAGTGTCAGTCCGGGGATGAACACTGAAGCTTTCTTT.